The 15 T cell receptor beta chains in this list originate from one sample, sequenced in a study of T-cell memory formation after mild COVID-19. TCRdb re-derived calls from the 5' RACE reads in MiXCR, one entry per CDR3 protein. The table has 550,000 to 650,000 distinct CDR3 sequences, around a sixth seen once. The source material was PBMCs or a T cell subset sorted from them (not recorded which). The receptors come from an adult woman who had mild COVID-19 (a few samples of this study predate the infection). Cell type and time point are not known.

The CDR3 sequence is CATTKTDKKRFNEQFF. CDR3 DNA sequence: TGTGCCACCACTAAGACCGACAAGAAGAGATTTAATGAGCAGTTCTTC. The chain links TRBV15 to TRBJ2-1; D unclear. V lost 7 bases, J lost 7 bases, and 23 bases lay in between. The germline V gene encodes CDR1 LNHNV and CDR2 YYDKDF (reference sequence). CDR3 size: 16 residues.

The V gene is TRBV11-2, the J gene TRBJ2-3; the D is unclear. Germline CDR1 is SGHAT and CDR2 is FQNNGV. CDR3 length: 15 residues. Deletions cut 3 bases from V and 0 bases from J, with 10 bases between. CDR3 sequence reads: CASSLISQSTDTQYF. The DNA of the CDR3 is TGTGCCAGCAGCTTGATTAGTCAGAGCACAGATACGCAGTATTTT. The full variable domain, with the rest looked up from reference TRBV11-2 and TRBJ2-3, is EAGVAQSPRYKIIEKRQSVAFWCNPISGHATLYWYQQILGQGPKLLIQFQNNGVVDDSQLPKDRFSAERLKGVDSTLKIQPAKLEDSAVYLCASSLISQSTDTQYFGPGTRLTVL.

The table lists this clonotype with a few counts. The chain is built from TRBV4-2 and TRBJ1-1; 8 bases align to TRBD1. V gave up 4 bases and J gave up 1 base; unmatched junction bases: 5. Germline V lookup: CDR1 LGHNA, CDR2 YNFKEQ. CDR3 length: 15 residues. The CDR3 coding sequence is TGTGCCAGCAGCCTCGAGGACAGGGAGAACACTGAAGCTTTCTTT. Protein sequence: CASSLEDRENTEAFF.

The sample holds a few counts of this clonotype. The chain recombines TRBV2 with TRBJ1-6, with D possibly being TRBD1 (5 bases). The germline V and J ends were trimmed by 4 bases and 5 bases, with 12 bases remaining between them. Looked up from germline, CDR1 is SNHLY and CDR2 is FYNNEI. The CDR3 length is 15 residues. The CDR3 loop is CASSVDGAHNSPLHF. CDR3 DNA sequence: TGTGCCAGCAGTGTCGATGGGGCCCATAATTCACCCCTCCACTTT. The entire variable domain, with the rest obtained from reference TRBV2 and TRBJ1-6, is as follows: EPEVTQTPSHQVTQMGQEVILRCVPISNHLYFYWYRQILGQKVEFLVSFYNNEISEKSEIFDDQFSVERPDGSNFTLKIRSTKLEDSAMYFCASSVDGAHNSPLHFGNGTRLTVT.

The table lists this clonotype with many counts. This chain uses TRBV2 with TRBJ2-3; D perhaps matches TRBD2 (6 bases). CDR1 is SNHLY and CDR2 is FYNNEI in the germline V gene. The CDR3 runs to 15 residues. Trimming removed 2 bases from V and 2 bases from J, with 11 bases in between. CDR3 in amino acids: CASSEMERVTDTQYF. CDR3 bases: TGTGCCAGCAGTGAAATGGAGCGGGTCACAGATACGCAGTATTTT. The full variable domain, completed using reference TRBV2 and TRBJ2-3, is EPEVTQTPSHQVTQMGQEVILRCVPISNHLYFYWYRQILGQKVEFLVSFYNNEISEKSEIFDDQFSVERPDGSNFTLKIRSTKLEDSAMYFCASSEMERVTDTQYFGPGTRLTVL.

This clonotype was counted a few times. This chain uses TRBV29-1 with TRBJ2-7; 9 bases agree with TRBD2. The CDR3 extends over 15 amino acids. V lost 3 bases, J lost 6 bases, and 12 bases stayed unmatched. The germline CDR1 and CDR2 sequences are SQVTM and ANQGSEA. This CDR3 is CSVERTSVTGGEQYF. The CDR3 DNA follows: TGCAGCGTTGAGAGGACTAGCGTCACCGGAGGCGAGCAGTACTTC.

This clonotype occurred a few times. The gene calls are TRBV4-2 and TRBJ2-1, with D hard to call. V lost 2 bases to trimming and J lost 3 bases, with 17 bases between them. The CDR3 runs 17 residues. Germline CDR1 is LGHNA and CDR2 is YNFKEQ. Written as DNA, the CDR3 is TGTGCCAGCAGCCAACCCGGTGGAGCAACGGGCTACAATGAGCAGTTCTTC. This codes for CASSQPGGATGYNEQFF.

In its sample, this clonotype was seen a few times. The gene calls are TRBV7-3 and TRBJ1-3; D not certain. Germline CDR1 SGHTA, CDR2 FQGTGA. The CDR3 contains 15 residues. V shed 5 bases and J shed 2 bases, with 13 bases lying between them. The CDR3, as DNA: TGTGCCAGCAGCCTCATCGGGATACCTGGAAACACCATATATTTT. It encodes CASSLIGIPGNTIYF. The full variable domain, completed using reference TRBV7-3 and TRBJ1-3, is GAGVSQTPSNKVTEKGKYVELRCDPISGHTALYWYRQSLGQGPEFLIYFQGTGAADDSGLPNDRFFAVRPEGSVSTLKIQRTERGDSAVYLCASSLIGIPGNTIYFGEGSWLTVV.

This clonotype occurred a few times. CDR3 sequence reads: CASSPVFPQDINYGYTF. CDR3 DNA: TGTGCCAGCTCACCAGTCTTCCCACAGGATATTAACTATGGCTACACCTTC. This sequence joins TRBV18 and TRBJ1-2; a possible D gene is TRBD1 (5 bases). The CDR3 covers 17 residues. Trimming cost V 2 bases and J 1 base, with 17 bases left between them. Germline CDR1 reads KGHSH; CDR2 reads LQKENI.

The sample holds many counts of this clonotype. The gene calls are TRBV5-1 and TRBJ2-2; maybe TRBD1 (6 bases). Germline V gene sequence: CDR1 SGHRS, CDR2 YFSETQ. Trimming stripped 1 base from V and 2 bases from J, with 9 bases between. This CDR3 is 15 amino acids long. CDR3 residues: CASSLRQANTGELFF. The CDR3 region has the DNA TGCGCCAGCAGCTTGCGACAGGCTAACACCGGGGAGCTGTTTTTT. Combining the CDR3 with reference TRBV5-1 and TRBJ2-2 gives the whole variable domain KAGVTQTPRYLIKTRGQQVTLSCSPISGHRSVSWYQQTPGQGLQFLFEYFSETQRNKGNFPGRFSGRQFSNSRSEMNVSTLELGDSALYLCASSLRQANTGELFFGEGSRLTVL.

The sample holds a few counts of this clonotype. The chain recombines TRBV6-2 or TRBV6-3 with TRBJ2-7; 12 bases map to TRBD2. With 5 bases clipped from V and 4 bases from J, the junction kept 6 bases outside the gene matches. There are 15 residues in the CDR3. Germline-derived CDR1 and CDR2 are MNHEY and SVGEGT. Here the CDR3 DNA reads TGTGCCAGCAGTCGACTAGCGGGAGACCGTTACGAGCAGTACTTC. This codes for CASSRLAGDRYEQYF.

This chain uses TRBV7-9 with TRBJ2-3, with 7 positions matching TRBD2. J lost 4 bases, V lost 1 base, and 8 bases had no gene match. CDR3 size: 16 residues. In germline, CDR1 is SEHNR, CDR2 FQNEAQ (reference sequence). The CDR3 bases are TGTGCCAGCAGCTTAGTGTGGGAGGGCCCGGCAGATACGCAGTATTTT. As protein: CASSLVWEGPADTQYF. The full variable domain, completed using reference TRBV7-9 and TRBJ2-3, is DTGVSQNPRHKITKRGQNVTFRCDPISEHNRLYWYRQTLGQGPEFLTYFQNEAQLEKSRLLSDRFSAERPKGSFSTLEIQRTEQGDSAMYLCASSLVWEGPADTQYFGPGTRLTVL.

This clonotype came up a few times. This chain connects TRBV29-1 to TRBJ2-3; TRBD2 matches 9 bases. This CDR3 contains 14 residues. The J segment lost 4 bases and the V segment lost 7 bases, leaving 9 bases of the junction unmatched. Per the germline V gene, CDR1 is SQVTM and CDR2 is ANQGSEA. CDR3 sequence reads: CSAWDSGGSDTQYF. CDR3 nucleotides: TGCAGCGCCTGGGATAGCGGGGGATCAGATACGCAGTATTTT.

This clonotype has more than one count but fewer than ten. In DNA, the CDR3 is TGTGCCAGCAGCCAAGATAGTGGACTAGCGGCCAAAAACATTCAGTACTTC. Its translation is CASSQDSGLAAKNIQYF. The chain combines TRBV3-1 with TRBJ2-4; 9 bases map to TRBD2. CDR3 length equals 17 residues. V lost 0 bases to trimming and J lost 1 base; unmatched junction nucleotides: 4. The germline CDR1 and CDR2 sequences are LGHDT and YNNKEL (reference sequence).

The rearrangement uses TRBV20-1 and TRBJ2-7; no definite D call. Germline-derived CDR1 and CDR2 are DFQATT and SNEGSKA (reference sequence). Deletions cut 6 bases from V and 3 bases from J, with 15 bases between. CDR3 length equals 13 residues. CDR3 sequence reads: CSAFQRNRYEQYF. The CDR3 coding sequence is TGCAGTGCCTTCCAGCGTAACCGCTACGAGCAGTACTTC.